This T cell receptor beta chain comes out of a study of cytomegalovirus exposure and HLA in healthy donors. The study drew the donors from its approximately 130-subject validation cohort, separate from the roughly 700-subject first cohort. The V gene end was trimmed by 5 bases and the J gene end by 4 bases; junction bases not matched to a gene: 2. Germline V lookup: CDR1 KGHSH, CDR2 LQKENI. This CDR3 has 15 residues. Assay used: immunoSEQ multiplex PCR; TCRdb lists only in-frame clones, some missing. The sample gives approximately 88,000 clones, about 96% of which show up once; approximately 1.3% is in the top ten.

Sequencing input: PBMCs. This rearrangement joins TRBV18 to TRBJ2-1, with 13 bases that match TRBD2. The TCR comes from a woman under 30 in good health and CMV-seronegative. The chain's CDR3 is CASSGLAGDYNEQFF. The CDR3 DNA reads TGTGCCAGCTCAGGACTAGCGGGAGATTACAATGAGCAGTTCTTC.